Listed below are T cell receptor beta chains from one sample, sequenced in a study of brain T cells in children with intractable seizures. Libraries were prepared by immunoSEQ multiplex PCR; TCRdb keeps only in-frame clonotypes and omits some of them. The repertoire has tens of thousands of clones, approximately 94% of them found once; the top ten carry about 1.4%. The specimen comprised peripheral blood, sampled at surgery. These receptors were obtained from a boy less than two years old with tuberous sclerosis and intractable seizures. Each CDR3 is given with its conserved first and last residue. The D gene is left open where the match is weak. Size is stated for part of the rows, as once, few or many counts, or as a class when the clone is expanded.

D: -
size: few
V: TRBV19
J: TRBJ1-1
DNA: TGTGCCAGTAGTCCCCCAAGTTGGGGGTCTAACACTGAAGCTTTCTTT
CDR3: CASSPPSWGSNTEAFF

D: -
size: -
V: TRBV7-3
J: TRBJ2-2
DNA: TGTGCCAGCAGCCCGACCGACAGCGCGAACACCGGGGAGCTGTTTTTT
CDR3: CASSPTDSANTGELFF

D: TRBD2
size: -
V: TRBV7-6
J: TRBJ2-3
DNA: TGTGCCAGCAGCCCCGTTCTTACGGGGGGGCATGCAGATACGCAGTATTTT
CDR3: CASSPVLTGGHADTQYF

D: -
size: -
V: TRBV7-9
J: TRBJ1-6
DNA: TGTGCCAGCAGCTTCGGGAATTCACCCCTCCACTTT
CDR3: CASSFGNSPLHF

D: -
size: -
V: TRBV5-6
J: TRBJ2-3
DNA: TGTGCCAGCAGCTTACCCGGGGTAGCTATTACGCAGTATTTT
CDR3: CASSLPGVAITQYF

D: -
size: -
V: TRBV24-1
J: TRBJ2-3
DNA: TGTGCCACCAGTGATCGTCGGGGGAGTTCAGATACGCAGTATTTT
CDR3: CATSDRRGSSDTQYF

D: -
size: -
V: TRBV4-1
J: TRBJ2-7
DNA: TGCGCCAGCAGCCAAGTGTATCGTTACAGAGAGCAGTACTTC
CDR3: CASSQVYRYREQYF

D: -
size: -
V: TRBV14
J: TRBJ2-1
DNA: TGTGCCAGCAGCCAAGAAGGGGGGACTATAACATACAATGAGCAGTTCTTC
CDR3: CASSQEGGTITYNEQFF

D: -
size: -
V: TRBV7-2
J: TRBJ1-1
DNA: TGTGCCAGCAGTCAAAAGTCCCGGGGGCGTAGCACTGAAGCTTTCTTT
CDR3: CASSQKSRGRSTEAFF

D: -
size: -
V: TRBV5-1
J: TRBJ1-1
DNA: TGCGCCAGCACCTACCTTGGGATGCAGAACACTGAAGCTTTCTTT
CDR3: CASTYLGMQNTEAFF

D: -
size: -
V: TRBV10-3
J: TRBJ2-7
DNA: TGTGCCATCTCCCAGGCGGACGGGTACGAGCAGTACTTC
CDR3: CAISQADGYEQYF

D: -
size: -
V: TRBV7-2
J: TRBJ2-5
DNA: TGTGCCAGCAGCAATTGGATTGGACTCCAAGAGACCCAGTACTTC
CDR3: CASSNWIGLQETQYF

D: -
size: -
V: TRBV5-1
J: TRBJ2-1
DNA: TGCGCCAGCAGCTTAAAATCCGGGCCCTACAATGAGCAGTTCTTC
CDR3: CASSLKSGPYNEQFF

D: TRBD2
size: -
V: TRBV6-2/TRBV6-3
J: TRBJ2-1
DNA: TGTGCCAGCAGCCTTACATTCCCTAGCGGGAGTCTCTTC
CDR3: CASSLTFPSGSLF

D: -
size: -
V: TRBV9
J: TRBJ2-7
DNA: TGTGCCAGCAGCGTAGCTGGCGAAGGGACTCTTTACGAGCAGTACTTC
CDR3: CASSVAGEGTLYEQYF

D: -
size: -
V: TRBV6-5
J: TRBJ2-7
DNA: TGTGCCAGCAGTTACGGGGGGGCGGACGAGCAGTACTTC
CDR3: CASSYGGADEQYF

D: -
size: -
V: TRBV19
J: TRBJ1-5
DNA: TGTGCCAGTAGTATGGATTCTGGGGCGAATCAGCCCCAGCATTTT
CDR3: CASSMDSGANQPQHF

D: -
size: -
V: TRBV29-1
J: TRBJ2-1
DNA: TGCAGCGTTGAAGATTATCCCCCCAGGGCAGCTACCAATGAGCAGTTCTTC
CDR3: CSVEDYPPRAATNEQFF

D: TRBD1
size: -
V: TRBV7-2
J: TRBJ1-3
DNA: TGTGCCAGCAGTCAAGTACAGGGGGACACCATATATTTT
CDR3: CASSQVQGDTIYF

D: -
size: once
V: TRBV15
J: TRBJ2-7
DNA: TGTGCCACCAGCATCCGACCAGGGGTAGGGTCCTACGAGCAGTACTTC
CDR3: CATSIRPGVGSYEQYF

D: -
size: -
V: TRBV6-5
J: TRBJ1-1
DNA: TGTGCCAGCAGTTACTCTTTTTCTCTTTCGTCTGAAGCTTTCTTT
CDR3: CASSYSFSLSSEAFF

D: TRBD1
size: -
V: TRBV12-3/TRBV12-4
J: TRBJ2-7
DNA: TGTGCCAGCAGCTTGACAGGGTACGAGCAGTACTTC
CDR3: CASSLTGYEQYF

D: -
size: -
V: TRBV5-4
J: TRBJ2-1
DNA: TGTGCCAGCAGCTTATCATTTAGCGGCCGCTACAATGAGCAGTTCTTC
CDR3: CASSLSFSGRYNEQFF

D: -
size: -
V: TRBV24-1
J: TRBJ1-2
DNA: TGTGCCACCAGTGATTCTGTAGGATTC
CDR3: CATSDSVGF

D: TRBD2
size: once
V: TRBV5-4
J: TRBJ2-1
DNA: TGTGCCAGCAGAACCCTAGCGGGGACCTACAATGAGCAGTTCTTC
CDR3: CASRTLAGTYNEQFF

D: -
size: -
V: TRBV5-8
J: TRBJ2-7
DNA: TGTGCCAGCAGCTTGGCCGGTATTGCCGGGCCCTCCTACGAGCAGTACTTC
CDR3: CASSLAGIAGPSYEQYF

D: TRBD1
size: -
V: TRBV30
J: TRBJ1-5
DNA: TGTGCCTGGAGTCGGACAGGGGGCGGCCGTTGGGATCAGCCCCAGCATTTT
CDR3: CAWSRTGGGRWDQPQHF

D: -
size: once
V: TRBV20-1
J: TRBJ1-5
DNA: TGCAGTGCTAGTAACTGGAATTGGCCCCAGCATTTT
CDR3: CSASNWNWPQHF

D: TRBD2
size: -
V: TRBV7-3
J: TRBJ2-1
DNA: TGTGCCAGCAGCAGCGGGGGGTACAATGAGCAGTTCTTC
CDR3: CASSSGGYNEQFF

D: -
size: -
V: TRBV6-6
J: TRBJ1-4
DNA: TGTGCCAGCCAGGCCTATGGGGTACCTAATGAAAAACTGTTTTTT
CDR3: CASQAYGVPNEKLFF

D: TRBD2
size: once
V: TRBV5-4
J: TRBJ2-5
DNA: TGTGCCAGCAGCTTGGGGACTAGCGGCGAGACCCAGTACTTC
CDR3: CASSLGTSGETQYF

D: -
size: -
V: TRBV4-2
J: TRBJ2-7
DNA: TGTGCCAGCAGCCCAGGAGCGGACTCCTACGAGCAGTACTTC
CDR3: CASSPGADSYEQYF

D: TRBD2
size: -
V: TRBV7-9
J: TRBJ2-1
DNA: TGTGCCAGCAGCTCGAGGGTACCTAGCGGGACTTACTACAATGAGCAGTTCTTC
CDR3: CASSSRVPSGTYYNEQFF

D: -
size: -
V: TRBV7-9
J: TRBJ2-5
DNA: TGTGCCAGCAGCTTCGGGGCGGTTCAAGAGACCCAGTACTTC
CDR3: CASSFGAVQETQYF

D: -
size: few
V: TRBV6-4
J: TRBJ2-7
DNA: TGTGCCAGCAGCCCCAGTTCCTACGAGCAGTACTTC
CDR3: CASSPSSYEQYF

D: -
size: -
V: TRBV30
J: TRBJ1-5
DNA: TGTGCCGCAGCGGGGTTCGGGAATCAGCCCCAGCATTTT
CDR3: CAAAGFGNQPQHF

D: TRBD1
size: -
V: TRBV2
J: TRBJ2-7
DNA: TGTGCCAGCAGCGACTCCTGGACAGGTCCCTACGAGCAGTACTTC
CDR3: CASSDSWTGPYEQYF

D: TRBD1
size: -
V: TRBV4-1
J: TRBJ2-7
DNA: TGCGCCAGCAGCCAGACAGGGGCGGGCTTCGAGCAGTACTTC
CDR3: CASSQTGAGFEQYF

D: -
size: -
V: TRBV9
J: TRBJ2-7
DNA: TGTGCCAGCAGCGTAGGCGTGGGCAGTTACGAGCAGTACTTC
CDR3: CASSVGVGSYEQYF

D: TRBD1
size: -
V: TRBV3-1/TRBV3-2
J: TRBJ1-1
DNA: TGTGCCAGCAGCCACCTAGACAGGGCAAGTCGAGCTTTCTTT
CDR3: CASSHLDRASRAFF

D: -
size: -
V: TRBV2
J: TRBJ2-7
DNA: TGTGCCAGCACGACGGGATTGAGGGAGCAGTACTTC
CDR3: CASTTGLREQYF

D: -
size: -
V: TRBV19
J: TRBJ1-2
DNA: TGTGCCAGTAGTCCCCGACAGACTAACTATGGCTACACCTTC
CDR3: CASSPRQTNYGYTF

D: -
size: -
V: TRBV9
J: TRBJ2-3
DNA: TGTGCCAGCAGCGTAGCTTCTTCTAAAACAGATACGCAGTATTTT
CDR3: CASSVASSKTDTQYF

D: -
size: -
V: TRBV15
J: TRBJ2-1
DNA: TGTGCCACCAGCAGAGAGGATGGGTATGAGCAGTTCTTC
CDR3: CATSREDGYEQFF

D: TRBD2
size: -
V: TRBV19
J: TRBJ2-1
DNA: TGTGCCAGTAGCGATAGGACTAGCGGGGGGGCCAATGAGCAGTTCTTC
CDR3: CASSDRTSGGANEQFF

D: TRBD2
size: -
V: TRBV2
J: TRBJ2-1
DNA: TGTGCCAGCAGCGCTAAACTAGCGGGACCGTACAATGAGCAGTTCTTC
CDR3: CASSAKLAGPYNEQFF

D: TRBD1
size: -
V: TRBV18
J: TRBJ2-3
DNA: TGTGCCAGCTCCTACCTCCGGGACAGGGTCACAGATACGCAGTATTTT
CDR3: CASSYLRDRVTDTQYF

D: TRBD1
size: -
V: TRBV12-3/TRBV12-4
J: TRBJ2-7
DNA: TGTGCCAGCAGGGCAGGGGGCGAGCAGTACTTC
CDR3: CASRAGGEQYF

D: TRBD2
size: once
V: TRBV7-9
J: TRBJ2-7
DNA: TGTGCCAGCAGCTTCTCCCTAGCGGGGATCTCCTACGAGCAGTACTTC
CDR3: CASSFSLAGISYEQYF

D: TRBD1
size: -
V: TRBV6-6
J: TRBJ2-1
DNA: TGTGCCAGCAGTTTGTCGGACAGGGGACTCAATGAGCAGTTCTTC
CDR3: CASSLSDRGLNEQFF

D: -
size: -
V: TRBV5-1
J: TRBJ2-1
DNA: TGCGCCAGCAGCTTGGCGCTCCTAGTTCCTGACAGTGAGCAGTTCTTC
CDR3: CASSLALLVPDSEQFF

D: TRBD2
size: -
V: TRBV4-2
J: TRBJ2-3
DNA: TGTGCCAGCAGCTCTGGGAGCGGGGGGAGCACAGATACGCAGTATTTT
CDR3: CASSSGSGGSTDTQYF

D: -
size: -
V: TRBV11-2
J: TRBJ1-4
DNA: TGTGCCAGCAGCTTAGCTCGGCGTAATGAAAAACTGTTTTTT
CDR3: CASSLARRNEKLFF

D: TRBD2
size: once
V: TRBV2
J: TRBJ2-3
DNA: TGTGCCAGCGTACGGAGCGGGGGGCTCTTGGATACGCAGTATTTT
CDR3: CASVRSGGLLDTQYF

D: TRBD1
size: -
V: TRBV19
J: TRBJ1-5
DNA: TGTGCCAGTAGTTCGCAGGGGGCCGGGCAGCCCCAGCATTTT
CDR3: CASSSQGAGQPQHF